This note documents a single T cell receptor beta chain sequence. No antigen is known for it. This entry comes from a study of OX40 agonist ivuxolimab in advanced cancers. Study-level findings and limits: On average, a greater number of expanded clones characterised CD8+ T cells relative to CD4+. Among the least clonally expanded were partial responders at 0.1-3.0 mg/kg.

The CDR3 has 14 residues. Per the germline V gene, CDR1 is SGHRS and CDR2 is YFSETQ. The V and J ends lost 1 base and 4 bases, in that order; junction bases with no gene match: 4. Generated by immunoSEQ multiplex PCR, the TCRdb table keeps only in-frame clones and is missing some. The top ten hold around 0.31% of the sample, which has 65,000 to 70,000 clones, approximately 93% seen once. The chain couples TRBV5-1 to TRBJ2-5; 7 nucleotides agree with TRBD2. The sequencing here drew on CD4+ or CD8+ T cells sorted from blood, taken in a trial of the OX40 agonist ivuxolimab. The sequence came from an adult with an advanced solid tumor such as melanoma, head and neck, liver or kidney cancer. DNA of the CDR3: TGCGCCAGCAGCTTGAGGGAGGGCGGAGAGACCCAGTACTTC. Translating gives CASSLREGGETQYF.